This T cell receptor beta chain was observed in a study of PD-1 blockade in classical Hodgkin lymphoma. Clones were sequenced by immunoSEQ multiplex PCR, and TCRdb holds only the in-frame ones, with some missing. The data show some 23,000 clones, roughly 78% seen once. Notes on this clone: The antigen is undetermined.

CDR1 is SGHVT, CDR2 SQSDAQ, per germline. Unmatched junction bases numbered 2, after V lost 4 bases and J lost 5 bases. The CDR3 contains 13 residues. With no exception, relapse followed autologous stem cell transplantation in all patients, and brentuximab vedotin exposure varied. Patients' outcomes at their best amounted to complete response, partial response or progressive disease. Points from the study as a whole: TCR diversity rose significantly by C4D1 in CD4+ but not CD8+ cells.

This sample comprised peripheral blood mononuclear cells (PBMCs), obtained before the second cycle of nivolumab. The V gene is TRBV7-4, the J gene TRBJ1-5, with 7 bases matching TRBD1. The sequence derives from a human donor with classical Hodgkin lymphoma. CDR3 DNA sequence: TGTGCCAGCAGCTATACAGGGGATCAGCCCCAGCATTTT. Translation gives CASSYTGDQPQHF.